This T cell receptor (beta chain) was obtained from a study of T cell responses to AZD1222 COVID-19 vaccine (dated by TCRdb to about 2021). General notes on the study: Because spike-specific TCR depth and breadth did not differ between the two schedules, AZD1222 recipients who got a second dose at roughly 4 weeks were pooled with those who got a second dose at roughly 12 weeks. TCR sequencing was performed for more than 230 trial participants, of whom 200 to 220 were given two doses of AZD1222 and around 25 were given two doses of MenACWY control vaccine. Trial participants were enrolled by age into subgroups of 18-55, 56-69 and 70-plus years, and around 140, 26 and 57 TCR-sequenced participants, respectively, were included in these subgroups.

Points on this clone: The antigen this receptor binds is unknown. No base qualities exist here, and no much larger clone lies one base off it.

According to the study, the label for this sample's time point signals: baseline before first vaccination. Samples from vaccinated people were obtained from the UK trials COV001 and COV002, which included a single-blind randomized controlled phase 2/3 trial of AZD1222 (ChAdOx1 nCoV-19) in healthy adults. Trial participant PBMC samples were collected at day 0 and day 28 after the second dose for TCRbeta chain sequencing. Here is what the overall study found, with its caveats: Conclusions about previously exposed vaccinees are limited because only six or seven AZD1222 recipients were SARS-CoV-2 seropositive at baseline. Because no day 14 peak-response samples were available, the repertoires could be characterized only after the peak T cell response. The whole spike protein was spanned by vaccine-associated CD4 TCRs, and dominant responses were seen in regions 160-218 and 743-854. The 56-69-year group was small, and its depth increase did not reach significance, likely because of low power. After two AZD1222 doses, spike-specific TCR breadth and depth were significantly higher than at day 0 and than in MenACWY recipients. Participants were mostly white British, with more females than males. The authors suggested clonal diversity may have been underestimated. Nearly half of unique spike-specific TCRs reportedly recognized epitopes outside regions mutated in the B.1.351 and B.1.1.7 variants.

The V end gives up 0 bases and the J end 2 bases, leaving 1 base in the junction not matched to a gene. CDR1 MDHEN and CDR2 SYDVKM are derived from the germline V gene. Including the terminal cysteine and phenylalanine, the CDR3 comprises 15 residues. This entry keeps only the CDR3 DNA: 45 bases, framed from base 1. The CDR3 regions of human TCRbeta chains were subjected to immunosequencing. The authors' analysis ran thus. TCRs in the repertoires were matched against a reference library of SARS-CoV-2-specific TCRs that had been generated with the MIRA antigen-specificity platform. Breadth was defined as the fraction of unique TCRs that were SARS-CoV-2-associated. Depth was defined as the fraction of total T cells that were SARS-CoV-2-associated. Using the MIRA data, each spike-specific TCR was assigned both to the spike region to which the TCR was reactive and to a CD4 or CD8 class. Log10-transformed breadth and depth values were compared by one-way ANOVA with Sidak's multiple comparisons tests. In its TCRdb copy, this immuneACCESS table keeps in-frame sequences only and misses some clones. Where compared with another copy, unresolved V genes explain less than half of these, and the others have no known cause. The V and J calls and clone size come from that table; D and trimming were worked out from the DNA. The sample table records about 96,000 clones; more than 75% of these occur just once. The top ten clonotypes cover around 3% of the sample.

The origin of this receptor is an adult in good health. This sample comprised peripheral blood, obtained on day 0 of AZD1222 vaccination. The chain is assembled from TRBV28 and TRBJ2-5; TRBD2 agrees with 9 junctional bases. In nucleotides, the sequence is TGTGCCAGCAGTTTATGGACTAGCGGTCAAGAGACCCAGTACTTC. Its protein is CASSLWTSGQETQYF.